This T cell receptor (beta chain) comes out of a study of shared clonotypes between healthy human individuals. It was CD45RO-negative cells, positively selected for CCR7, that made up naive CD8 cells, with terminally differentiated effector memory CD45RA+ cells excluded. Only Caucasian adults living in Nashville, Tennessee made up the donor group. V gave up 6 bases and J gave up 6 bases, with 12 bases separating them. The CDR3 runs to 13 residues. Germline CDR1 reads GTSNPN; CDR2 reads SVGIG (reference sequence). Original methodology: ImmunoSEQ yielded junction-only sequences lacking quality scores, so filtering differed. Measured with immunoSEQ multiplex PCR; TCRdb has only the in-frame clones, and not every one. V, J and clone size reflect that table, while D and trimming were determined from the DNA. The table includes about 1,900,000 clones, around 96% detected once. Whole-study results and caveats: The naive CD4 repertoires of several donors were compared, and approximately 4.5% of clonotypes were shared.

Details on this clone: The antigen is not known.

V is TRBV30 and J is TRBJ1-6; perhaps TRBD1 as D (5 bases). The source of this sequence is a man younger than 35 in good health. The specimen sequenced was naive CD8+ T cells sorted from blood. This chain's CDR3 is CACTGTVNSPLHF. The CDR3 nucleotides read TGTGCCTGTACCGGGACGGTTAATTCACCCCTCCACTTT.